Below are 3 T cell receptor beta chains sequenced from a single sample in a study of blood T cell repertoires in COVID-19. This table comes from immunoSEQ multiplex PCR, and its TCRdb copy is limited to in-frame clones, with some not included. The table includes 100,000 to 110,000 clones, 85% detected once. Input material: peripheral blood. These receptors came from a man aged 50 or older with active or convalescent COVID-19.

This sequence joins TRBV3-1 (or the pseudogene TRBV3-2) and TRBJ1-3; the match to TRBD1 covers 10 bases. V was pared by 5 bases and J by 4 bases, with 5 bases of the junction left unmatched. The CDR3 consists of 15 residues. Germline V gene data show CDR1 as LGHDT and CDR2 as YNNKEL (reference sequence). The CDR3 DNA sequence: TGTGCCAGCAGCTCCGGGACAGGGGCCGGAAACACCATATATTTT. This codes for CASSSGTGAGNTIYF.

The chain couples TRBV2 to TRBJ1-5; tentative D call: TRBD1 (5 bases). This CDR3 spans 13 amino acids. The germline V gene encodes CDR1 SNHLY and CDR2 FYNNEI. Between the trimmed V and J ends, which lost 8 bases and 5 bases, there was a span of 13 bases. Here the CDR3 DNA reads TGTGCCAGCGGGGCTTATTCGGATCAGCCCCAGCATTTT. Translating it yields CASGAYSDQPQHF.

This chain links TRBV5-1 with TRBJ1-5; D is perhaps TRBD1 (5 bases). Trimming cost V 4 bases and J 0 bases, with 20 bases left between them. Germline V lookup: CDR1 SGHRS, CDR2 YFSETQ. CDR3 length equals 18 residues. The CDR3 loop reads CASSDTGPVVYSNQPQHF. CDR3 nucleotide sequence: TGCGCCAGCAGCGATACAGGACCCGTCGTATATAGCAATCAGCCCCAGCATTTT. Full variable domain (rest looked up from reference TRBV5-1 and TRBJ1-5): KAGVTQTPRYLIKTRGQQVTLSCSPISGHRSVSWYQQTPGQGLQFLFEYFSETQRNKGNFPGRFSGRQFSNSRSEMNVSTLELGDSALYLCASSDTGPVVYSNQPQHFGDGTRLSIL.